This T cell receptor beta chain is drawn from a study of blood T cell repertoires in COVID-19. Study-level background: Nucleic acid was either cDNA or gDNA, and it came from T cells, B-cell-depleted T cells, or PBMCs.

This CDR3 has 14 amino acids. Germline V gene sequence: CDR1 MGHRA, CDR2 YSYEKL. The assay was immunoSEQ multiplex PCR, and TCRdb's table has in-frame clones only and misses some. The data show 450,000 or so clones, with around 91% seen just once and about 0.6% held by the top ten. Regarding this clone: The junction departs from germline at one end; a sequencing error may be responsible.

The sequencing input was PBMCs or T cells enriched from blood (not recorded which). The sequence came from a man aged 18 to 30 who had recovered from COVID-19. The rearrangement links TRBV4-1 to TRBJ1-2; D is uncertain. DNA for the CDR3: TGCGCCAGCAGCCGTACGACTAGGGCCAGCGCGGGCCCCTTC. Its protein is CASSRTTRASAGPF.